This TCR beta chain is drawn from a study of cytomegalovirus exposure and HLA in healthy donors. In the study overall: A data release that came early held 80 million or so unique TCRs from HLA-typed donors. Genotyping showed about 80% of 398 donors falling in the Caucasian-associated ancestry cluster.

Whole-study findings and limits: There were some V segments, including TRBV6-2 and TRBV6-3, excluded as indistinguishable.

The V end was cut by 7 bases, the J end by 1 base, with 10 bases between. The CDR3 covers 13 residues. The V gene's germline CDR1 is SGHRS and CDR2 YFSETQ. Primers included in the PCR were 60 Vbeta and 13 Jbeta primers. Data came from immunoSEQ multiplex PCR; TCRdb stores just in-frame clones and leaves some out. The data contain about 100,000 clones, about 77% of them singletons. About this clone: The antigen is not known.

The sequencing input was PBMCs. This chain uses TRBV5-1 with TRBJ2-3; D unresolved. The sequence was collected from a woman younger than 30 in good health and CMV-seropositive. The CDR3, as DNA: TGCGCCAGCGCGGCACCGGGCACAGATACGCAGTATTTT. This encodes CASAAPGTDTQYF.